The sequence of this TCR beta chain was determined in a study of T-cell reconstitution after alpha-beta-depleted transplantation in children. Findings of the study overall: Reported findings indicate that, about two months after transplant, alpha-beta T cells came from several hundred expanded clones, which were derived from non-depleted graft cells. The study traced high day-60 TCRbeta diversity in some patients to surviving recipient T cells and thymic progenitors. After one year, T-cell counts and TCRbeta diversity mostly came from new T cells.

The TCRbeta library incorporated unique molecular identifiers. In TCRdb, the PCR reads were re-called with MiXCR into one record per CDR3 protein. Of over 200,000 distinct CDR3 sequences listed, roughly 8.1% were seen once; the top ten hold roughly 36%. This clonotype was seen more than once but under ten times. The antigen is unknown. Germline-derived CDR1 and CDR2 are SGHAT and FQDESV (reference sequence). V was pared by 5 bases and J by 8 bases, with 15 bases of the junction left unmatched. The CDR3 has 17 residues. This chain uses TRBV11-1 with TRBJ2-1; 10 bases are shared with TRBD1. The receptor was isolated from a male patient between 2 and 9 years old who had a stem cell transplant for acute myeloid leukemia, so the T cells may come from the graft donor. The material sequenced was PBMCs, mostly from graft donor cells, taken 360 days after TCRalphabeta/CD19-depleted stem cell transplant. The CDR3 nucleotides are TGTGCCAGCAGCCTACAGACCGGGACAGGGGCTTTCTATGAGCAGTTCTTC. As protein: CASSLQTGTGAFYEQFF. Combining the CDR3 with reference TRBV11-1 and TRBJ2-1 gives the whole variable domain EAEVAQSPRYKITEKSQAVAFWCDPISGHATLYWYRQILGQGPELLVQFQDESVVDDSQLPKDRFSAERLKGVDSTLKIQPAELGDSAMYLCASSLQTGTGAFYEQFFGPGTRLTVL.